The clone carrying this T cell receptor (beta chain) occurred many times. Its antigen is still unknown. Relying on iRepertoire HTBI primers and Arm-PCR of CDR3 regions, the team built TCR beta libraries. TCRdb re-derived calls from the multiplex PCR reads in MiXCR, one entry per CDR3 protein. The sample has about 220,000 distinct CDR3 sequences; about 17% are singletons. V shed 5 bases, J shed 0 bases, and the junction held 7 bases outside the gene matches. The CDR3 runs to 16 residues. Germline assignment: CDR1 SGHTA and CDR2 FQGNSA. The record originates from a study of regulatory T cells in long-lasting Graves disease. Study outcomes and limitations: Persistent disease preferred TRBV28, TRBJ1-2 and TRBJ2-5. Accuracy might have suffered from few samples.

As for time point: newly diagnosed GD, antithyroid drugs for less than 3 months. There was RNA extracted from PBMCs, and the TCR library was made from it. The sequence came from a female donor with Graves disease. The rearrangement uses TRBV7-2 and TRBJ2-5, with TRBD1 identical over 9 bases. This specimen was peripheral blood mononuclear cells (PBMCs), taken at new diagnosis, from a patient treated with antithyroid drugs. CDR3: CASSVTGGVYQETQYF. Here the CDR3 DNA reads TGTGCCAGCAGCGTAACAGGGGGCGTGTACCAAGAGACCCAGTACTTC.